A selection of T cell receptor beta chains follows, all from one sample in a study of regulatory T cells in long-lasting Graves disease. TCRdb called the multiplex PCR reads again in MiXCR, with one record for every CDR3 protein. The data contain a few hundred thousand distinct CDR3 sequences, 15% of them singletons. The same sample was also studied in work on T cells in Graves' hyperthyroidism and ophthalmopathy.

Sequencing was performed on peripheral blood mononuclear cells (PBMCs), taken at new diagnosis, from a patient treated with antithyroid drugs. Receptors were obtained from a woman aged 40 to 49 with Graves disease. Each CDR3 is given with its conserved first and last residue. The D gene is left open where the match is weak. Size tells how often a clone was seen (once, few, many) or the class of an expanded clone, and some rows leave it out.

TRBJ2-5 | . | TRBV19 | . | CASAKRPQETQYF | TGTGCCAGTGCCAAGAGGCCGCAAGAGACCCAGTACTTC
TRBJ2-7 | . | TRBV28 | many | CASSFPGIVYEQYF | TGTGCCAGCAGTTTCCCAGGGATAGTTTACGAGCAGTACTTC
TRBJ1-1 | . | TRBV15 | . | CATSRAGLNTEAFF | TGTGCCACCAGCAGAGCTGGGTTGAACACTGAAGCTTTCTTT
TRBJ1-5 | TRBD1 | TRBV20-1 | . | CSATTGKWDGNQPQHF | TGCAGTGCAACGACAGGGAAGTGGGATGGCAATCAGCCCCAGCATTTT
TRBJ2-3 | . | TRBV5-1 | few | CASSHRSGDTDTQYF | TGCGCCAGCAGCCATCGCAGTGGGGACACAGATACGCAGTATTTT
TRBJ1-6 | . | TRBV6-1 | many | CASSPGVVNSPLHF | TGTGCCAGCAGTCCAGGGGTAGTCAATTCACCCCTCCACTTT
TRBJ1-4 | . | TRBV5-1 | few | CASSLEIGGGDEKLVF | TGCGCCAGCAGCTTGGAGATCGGGGGAGGAGATGAAAAACTGGTTTTT
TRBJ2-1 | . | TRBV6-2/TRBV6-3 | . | CATRQSSYNEQFF | TGTGCCACCCGACAGAGCTCCTACAATGAGCAGTTCTTC
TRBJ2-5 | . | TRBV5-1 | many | CASSLAEETQYF | TGCGCCAGCAGCTTAGCGGAAGAGACCCAGTACTTC
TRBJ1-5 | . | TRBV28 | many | CASSPDTQGNQPQHF | TGTGCCAGCAGTCCGGACACCCAGGGGAATCAGCCCCAGCATTTT
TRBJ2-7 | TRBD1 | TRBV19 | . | CASSISLGQTYEQYF | TGTGCCAGTAGTATATCATTGGGACAGACCTACGAGCAGTACTTC
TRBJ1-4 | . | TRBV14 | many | CASSRLVGQPNEKLFF | TGTGCCAGCAGCCGCCTTGTTGGACAGCCCAATGAAAAACTGTTTTTT
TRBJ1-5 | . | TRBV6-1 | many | CASSYLRDKDSNQPQHF | TGTGCCAGCAGCTACCTCCGGGACAAGGATAGCAATCAGCCCCAGCATTTT
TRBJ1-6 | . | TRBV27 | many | CASSFVNSPLHF | TGTGCCAGCAGTTTTGTTAATTCACCCCTCCACTTT
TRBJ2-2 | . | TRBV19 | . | CASSTRGTGELFF | TGTGCCAGTAGTACCCGCGGCACCGGGGAGCTGTTTTTT
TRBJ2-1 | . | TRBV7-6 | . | CASRRDGTNEQFF | TGTGCCAGCAGACGGGACGGGACGAATGAGCAGTTCTTC
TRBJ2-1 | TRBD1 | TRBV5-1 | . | CASRVRTGEPSNEQFF | TGCGCCAGCAGGGTGAGGACAGGGGAACCCAGCAATGAGCAGTTCTTC
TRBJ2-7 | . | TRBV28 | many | CASCSRDVSYEQYF | TGTGCCAGCTGCAGTCGGGACGTATCCTACGAGCAGTACTTC
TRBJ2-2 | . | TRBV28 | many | CASNYPNTGELFF | TGTGCCAGCAACTATCCGAACACCGGGGAGCTGTTTTTT
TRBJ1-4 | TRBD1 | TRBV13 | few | CASSLGGQVVAIEKLFF | TGTGCCAGCAGCCTAGGGGGACAGGTCGTCGCCATCGAAAAACTGTTTTTT
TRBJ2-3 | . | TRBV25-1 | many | CASSEPGTTDTQYF | TGTGCCAGCAGTGAACCCGGGACCACAGATACGCAGTATTTT
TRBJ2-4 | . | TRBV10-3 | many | CAISAGHGKNIQYF | TGTGCCATCAGTGCGGGACACGGAAAAAACATTCAGTACTTC
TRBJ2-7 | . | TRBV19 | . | CASSIRDGAYEQYF | TGTGCCAGTAGTATCCGGGACGGAGCCTACGAGCAGTACTTC
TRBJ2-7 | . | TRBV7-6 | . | CASSLLGGSSYEQYF | TGTGCCAGCAGCTTATTAGGAGGGAGTTCCTACGAGCAGTACTTC
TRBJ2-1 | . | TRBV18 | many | CASSPVGQISSYNEQFF | TGTGCCAGCTCACCCGTCGGACAGATAAGCTCCTACAATGAGCAGTTCTTC
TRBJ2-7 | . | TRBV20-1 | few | CSASLAGRAEQYF | TGCAGTGCTAGTCTCGCGGGAAGGGCAGAGCAGTACTTC
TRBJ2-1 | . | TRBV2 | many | CASSTTSHGEQFF | TGTGCCAGCAGTACTACTAGCCACGGTGAGCAGTTCTTC
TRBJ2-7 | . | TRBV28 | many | CASSLGYYSSYEQYF | TGTGCCAGCAGTTTAGGCTATTACAGCTCCTACGAGCAGTACTTC
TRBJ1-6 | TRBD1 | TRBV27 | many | CASRKGQGYGDNSPLHF | TGTGCCAGCAGGAAGGGACAGGGGTATGGGGATAATTCACCCCTCCACTTT
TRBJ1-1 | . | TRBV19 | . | CARGGGSTEAFF | TGTGCCAGGGGCGGTGGGTCCACTGAAGCTTTCTTT